Below are 20 T cell receptor beta chains sequenced from a single sample in a study of shared clonotypes between healthy human individuals. Clones were read by immunoSEQ multiplex PCR, and TCRdb kept only the in-frame ones, dropping some. Of around 1.4 million clones in the sample, around 98.5% were seen once. Sequenced: naive CD4+ T cells sorted from blood. Subset: CD45RA+ positively selected. The receptor source for this set is a man aged 25-45 years in good health.

The genes are TRBV14 and TRBJ2-2; D might be TRBD2 (6 bases). The CDR3 length is 16 residues. Germline loops: CDR1 SGHDN, CDR2 FVKESK. V lost 3 bases and J lost 0, with 11 bases in between. The chain's CDR3 is CASSQTGTSNTGELFF. The DNA of the CDR3 is TGTGCCAGCAGCCAGACCGGGACTTCGAACACCGGGGAGCTGTTTTTT.

The chain is built from TRBV5-1 and TRBJ1-5; the match to TRBD1 covers 8 bases. CDR1 is SGHRS, CDR2 YFSETQ, per germline. The trim removed 4 bases at V and 1 base at J, leaving 7 bases unmatched. The CDR3 extends over 16 amino acids. CDR3 residues: CASSLGTGPSNQPQHF. In DNA, the CDR3 is TGCGCCAGCAGCCTAGGGACAGGCCCAAGCAATCAGCCCCAGCATTTT. Filled out from reference TRBV5-1 and TRBJ1-5, the complete variable domain reads KAGVTQTPRYLIKTRGQQVTLSCSPISGHRSVSWYQQTPGQGLQFLFEYFSETQRNKGNFPGRFSGRQFSNSRSEMNVSTLELGDSALYLCASSLGTGPSNQPQHFGDGTRLSIL.

The gene calls are TRBV7-2 and TRBJ1-2; tentative D call: TRBD1 (6 bases). V was cut by 5 bases and J by 6 bases, with 22 bases left in between. The germline gives CDR1 SGHTA, CDR2 FQGNSA. This CDR3 has 16 residues. In DNA, the CDR3 is TGTGCCAGCAGCCCAAAGCAGGGGCGCGGTAAGAATGGCTACACCTTC. This sequence encodes CASSPKQGRGKNGYTF.

The rearrangement joins TRBV4-1 to TRBJ2-7, with 9 bases matching TRBD1. With V trimmed by 4 bases and J by 7 bases, 14 bases remained unmatched. This CDR3 is 16 amino acids long. Germline CDR1 reads MGHRA; CDR2 reads YSYEKL. The CDR3 loop is CASSPPGAQGAKEQYF. The CDR3 DNA reads TGCGCCAGCAGCCCCCCAGGGGCACAGGGGGCGAAGGAGCAGTACTTC.

The rearrangement links TRBV9 to TRBJ2-1, with 7 bases fitting TRBD2. CDR1 and CDR2 from the germline V gene are SGDLS and YYNGEE. V trimming: 5 bases; J trimming: 0 bases; junction bases outside the gene matches: 2. The CDR3 has 14 residues. Written as DNA, the CDR3 is TGTGCCAGCAGGGCGGGGGACTCCTACAATGAGCAGTTCTTC. Residues: CASRAGDSYNEQFF.

V and J are TRBV9 and TRBJ1-4; D call uncertain. Germline V lookup: CDR1 SGDLS, CDR2 YYNGEE. Trimming took off 1 base at V and 3 bases at J, with 13 bases between the two ends. This CDR3 contains 16 residues. CDR3 nucleotides: TGTGCCAGCAGCGTACGGTCCGCCGGGGCTAATGAAAAACTGTTTTTT. The encoded protein is CASSVRSAGANEKLFF.

The chain joins TRBV28 to TRBJ2-1, with unresolved D. V dropped 2 bases and J dropped 12 bases, with 11 bases sitting between them. CDR1 and CDR2 from the germline V gene are MDHEN and SYDVKM. The CDR3 is made up of 12 amino acids. The DNA for the CDR3 is TGTGCCAGCAGTTTACGGCTTCGGGTGCAGTTCTTC. Amino acids: CASSLRLRVQFF.

This chain uses TRBV4-3 with TRBJ1-1, with 7 nucleotides matching TRBD1. The ends lost 2 bases at V and 3 bases at J; junction bases unmatched: 6. CDR3 length: 15 residues. Looked up from germline, CDR1 is LGHNA and CDR2 is YSLEER. The CDR3 region is CASSQHRGRDTEAFF. The CDR3 nucleotides are TGCGCCAGCAGCCAACACAGGGGAAGGGACACTGAAGCTTTCTTT.

This clone appeared once. This chain uses TRBV2 with TRBJ2-1, with TRBD2 identical over 13 bases. With 4 bases clipped from V and 7 bases from J, the junction kept 10 bases outside the gene matches. This CDR3 contains 17 residues. In germline, CDR1 is SNHLY, CDR2 FYNNEI. CDR3 coding DNA: TGTGCCAGCAGTGGGCTCGGAGGACTAGCGGGAGCGAATGAGCAGTTCTTC. This encodes CASSGLGGLAGANEQFF.

This clone was observed once. This sample includes further DNA sequences coding for the same CDR3. The chain employs TRBV20-1 and TRBJ1-1; D is ambiguous. The CDR3 has 11 amino acids. Germline CDR1 is DFQATT and CDR2 is SNEGSKA (reference sequence). Trimming removed 3 bases at V and 1 base at J, with 3 bases between. The CDR3: CSARKNTEAFF. The CDR3, as DNA: TGCAGTGCTAGGAAGAACACTGAAGCTTTCTTT.

The chain recombines TRBV5-4 with TRBJ2-3, with 12 bases identical to TRBD2. V shed 4 bases and J 2 bases; nucleotides not matched to a gene: 8. The CDR3 contains 17 residues. Germline-derived CDR1 and CDR2 are SGHNT and YYREEE (reference sequence). The CDR3: CASSGSSGRAVTDTQYF. CDR3 DNA sequence: TGTGCCAGCAGCGGCTCTAGCGGGAGGGCCGTCACAGATACGCAGTATTTT.

As regards this clone: This sample also contains other DNA sequences that code for the same CDR3. The chain links TRBV29-1 to TRBJ2-7; no definite D call. Germline CDR1 SQVTM, CDR2 ANQGSEA. This CDR3 has 11 amino acids. Trimming removed 1 base at V and 2 bases at J, with 3 bases between. The CDR3 DNA follows: TGCAGCGTTGAAGGCGCCTACGAGCAGTACTTC. Its translation: CSVEGAYEQYF.

This chain joins TRBV10-3 and TRBJ2-1; a weak D match, TRBD2 (6 bases). The CDR3 totals 13 residues. V gave up 10 bases and J gave up 3 bases, with 13 bases separating them. Germline lookup yields CDR1 ENHRY and CDR2 SYGVKD. The CDR3 nucleotides are TGTGCCACGAGAGGACTAAACTACAATGAGCAGTTCTTC. Its protein is CATRGLNYNEQFF.

This clone was recorded only once. The rearrangement uses TRBV4-1 and TRBJ1-3, with TRBD1 identical over 7 bases. V trimming: 3 bases; J trimming: 4 bases; junction bases outside the gene matches: 9. The germline V gene encodes CDR1 MGHRA and CDR2 YSYEKL. This CDR3 is built from 16 residues. The CDR3 here is CASSQTPGQPGNTIYF. The CDR3 nucleotides are TGCGCCAGCAGCCAGACACCGGGACAGCCCGGAAACACCATATATTTT.

The chain links TRBV10-1 to TRBJ1-1, with a tentative D call TRBD1 (5 bases). From germline, CDR1 is WNHNN and CDR2 SYGVQD (reference sequence). The CDR3 spans 15 residues. V lost 4 bases and J 3 bases, leaving 15 bases between the germline ends. Here the CDR3 DNA reads TGCGCCAGCAGTGGAGGGCAGGCAGGGTACACTGAAGCTTTCTTT. Translated, it gives CASSGGQAGYTEAFF.

V usage is TRBV18 and J usage is TRBJ1-1; TRBD1 aligns across 8 bases. This CDR3 comprises 15 residues. Germline CDR1 reads KGHSH; CDR2 reads LQKENI. J was trimmed by 5 bases and V by 3 bases; bases with no gene match: 8. DNA for the CDR3: TGTGCCAGCTCACCGTTTCAGGGGGCTGAGACTGAAGCTTTCTTT. Its protein product is CASSPFQGAETEAFF.

The chain carries TRBV5-4 and TRBJ2-3; perhaps TRBD1 as D (5 bases). With 4 bases removed from V and 2 bases from J, the gap between germline ends came to 14 bases. The CDR3 extends over 15 amino acids. Looked up from germline, CDR1 is SGHNT and CDR2 is YYREEE (reference sequence). For the CDR3, the DNA is TGTGCCAGCAGCACCAGGGCCCACCTCACAGATACGCAGTATTTT. Its protein is CASSTRAHLTDTQYF.

DNA of the CDR3: TGTGCCAGTAGTTGGGACCTAGCCCAGTTCTTC. Amino acids: CASSWDLAQFF. V gene TRBV19 combines with J gene TRBJ2-1; D tentatively reads TRBD1 or TRBD2 (5 bases each). Trimming removed 5 bases from V and 13 bases from J, with 12 bases in between. Germline V gene data show CDR1 as LNHDA and CDR2 as SQIVND (reference sequence). The CDR3 spans 11 residues. Full variable domain (missing parts from reference TRBV19 and TRBJ2-1): DGGITQSPKYLFRKEGQNVTLSCEQNLNHDAMYWYRQDPGQGLRLIYYSQIVNDFQKGDIAEGYSVSREKKESFPLTVTSAQKNPTAFYLCASSWDLAQFFGPGTRLTVL.

This clone was seen just once. The same CDR3 can be traced to other DNA sequences in this sample. V gene TRBV5-1 combines with J gene TRBJ1-1, with unresolved D. V was trimmed by 0 bases and J by 1 base, leaving 4 bases between them. The V gene's germline CDR1 is SGHRS and CDR2 YFSETQ. The CDR3 is made up of 13 amino acids. The CDR3 loop is CASSLDANTEAFF. DNA of the CDR3: TGCGCCAGCAGCTTGGACGCGAACACTGAAGCTTTCTTT.

About this clone: The same CDR3 is also encoded by other DNA sequences in this sample. The chain joins TRBV6-1 to TRBJ2-7; D unresolved. V shed 6 bases and J shed 3 bases, with 3 bases lying between them. The CDR3 sequence is 10 residues long. The germline CDR1 and CDR2 sequences are MNHNS and SASEGT. The CDR3 nucleotides read TGTGCCAGCAGGAACTACGAGCAGTACTTC. Encoded protein: CASRNYEQYF.